These 20 T cell receptor beta chains came from one sample sequenced in a study of vaccination and CD4 T cells after COVID-19. The treatment denotes: approximately 9-day PBMC culture with coronavirus spike peptide pools or control peptides (ViraFEST assay). These receptors have no known antigen. Sequenced with the Oncomine TCR Beta short-read assay was DNA taken from cultured CD4+ T cells. TCRdb re-analysed the PCR reads in MiXCR, keeping a single row per CDR3 protein. The profile shows around 19,000 distinct CDR3 sequences, around 45% of them singletons. This specimen consisted of CD4+ T cells from blood, cultured in vitro, obtained after SARS-CoV-2 vaccination. These receptors came from a human donor who had recovered from COVID-19.

The chain uses TRBV4-3 and TRBJ1-2; D is perhaps TRBD1 (5 bases). The CDR3 contains 14 residues. The V and J ends lost 1 base and 3 bases respectively, with 9 bases between them. Germline V gene lookup returns CDR1 LGHNA and CDR2 YSLEER. The CDR3 DNA follows: TGCGCCAGCAGCCAAGTAGGGGTAGACTATGGCTACACCTTC. Its protein product is CASSQVGVDYGYTF.

This chain uses TRBV29-1 with TRBJ2-2; TRBD2 matches at 9 bases. Germline V gives CDR1 SQVTM, CDR2 ANQGSEA. The CDR3 has 16 residues. J was trimmed by 1 base and V by 4 bases; bases with no gene match: 7. As DNA, the CDR3 is TGCAGCGTTGCGGGGCTAGCGGGGTGGAACACCGGGGAGCTGTTTTTT. It specifies CSVAGLAGWNTGELFF.

This chain uses TRBV2 with TRBJ1-1; D gene ambiguous. V lost 6 bases and J 3 bases, leaving 8 bases between the germline ends. CDR1 and CDR2 from the germline V gene are SNHLY and FYNNEI. The CDR3 totals 12 residues. In nucleotides, the CDR3 is TGTGCCAGCAGGTTAGATTACACTGAAGCTTTCTTT. Translated: CASRLDYTEAFF.

V and J are TRBV20-1 and TRBJ1-5; weak D call: TRBD1 (6 bases). The CDR3 length is 16 residues. With 0 bases removed from V and 0 bases from J, the gap between germline ends came to 12 bases. CDR1 is DFQATT and CDR2 is SNEGSKA in the germline V gene (reference sequence). CDR3 protein: CSARDDRLYSNQPQHF. CDR3 bases: TGCAGTGCTAGAGATGACAGGCTCTATAGCAATCAGCCCCAGCATTTT.

The genes are TRBV27 and TRBJ1-1; D remains unclear. Germline CDR1 MNHEY, CDR2 SMNVEV (reference sequence). Trimming took 0 bases from V and 4 from J, leaving 12 bases between them. The CDR3 totals 15 residues. The CDR3 reads CASSLSRQVGTEAFF. CDR3 in DNA: TGTGCCAGCAGTTTATCGAGGCAGGTGGGCACTGAAGCTTTCTTT.

The genes are TRBV28 and TRBJ2-2; perhaps TRBD2 as D (6 bases). Germline V CDR1 and CDR2: MDHEN, SYDVKM. The length of the CDR3 is 17 residues. Trimming pared 5 bases from V and 2 bases from J, leaving 18 bases between. CDR3 sequence (DNA): TGTGCCAGCAGTCAATTGGCGGGGACTTTTAACACCGGGGAGCTGTTTTTT. This gives the protein CASSQLAGTFNTGELFF.

The chain has TRBV20-1 and TRBJ2-6; 8 bases map to TRBD1. The V gene's germline CDR1 is DFQATT and CDR2 SNEGSKA (reference sequence). The CDR3 length is 16 residues. The J segment lost 2 bases and the V segment lost 5 bases, leaving 8 bases of the junction unmatched. CDR3 sequence (DNA): TGCAGTGCTTACGGGACAGGTTACCCTGGGGCCAACGTCCTGACTTTC. Translation gives CSAYGTGYPGANVLTF.

Only a few counts were recorded for this clonotype. DNA for the CDR3: TGTGCCAGCAGCGCCACCGGGAATCAGCCCCAGCATTTT. This translates into CASSATGNQPQHF. The chain carries TRBV11-1 and TRBJ1-5; D unresolved. Germline loops: CDR1 SGHAT, CDR2 FQDESV (reference sequence). V shed 5 bases and J shed 4 bases, with 9 bases lying between them. This CDR3 is built from 13 residues.

The chain carries TRBV20-1 and TRBJ1-6, with 7 nucleotides matching TRBD1. This CDR3 is built from 16 residues. Losses at the gene ends were 2 bases for V and 5 bases for J; bases not matched to a gene: 9. Germline lookup yields CDR1 DFQATT and CDR2 SNEGSKA (reference sequence). Here the CDR3 reads CSARKPLDRNNSPLHF. CDR3 DNA sequence: TGCAGTGCTAGAAAACCCCTGGACAGGAATAATTCACCCCTCCACTTT.

The rearrangement joins TRBV11-1 to TRBJ1-6; no firm D call. Trimming removed 1 base from V and 10 bases from J, with 8 bases in between. CDR1 is SGHAT, CDR2 FQDESV, per germline (reference sequence). This CDR3 is 13 amino acids long. The CDR3 DNA is TGTGCCAGCAGCTTAGTGAAAGCGTCACCCCTCCACTTT. It specifies CASSLVKASPLHF.

This clonotype was seen only a few times. This chain connects TRBV7-3 to TRBJ2-2; weak D call: TRBD1 (6 bases). Deletions cut 5 bases from V and 6 bases from J, with 22 bases between. The CDR3 has 17 amino acids. CDR1 and CDR2 (germline): SGHTA, FQGTGA. The CDR3 DNA is TGTGCCAGCAGCCCACGGGCGTACTCAGGGGACGCCGGGGAGCTGTTTTTT. Protein product: CASSPRAYSGDAGELFF.

The V and J genes are TRBV24-1 and TRBJ1-5; D may be TRBD1 (5 bases). Trimming took off 6 bases at V and 4 bases at J, with 15 bases between the two ends. Germline V gene data show CDR1 as KGHDR and CDR2 as SFDVKD. This CDR3 is 15 amino acids long. For the CDR3, the DNA is TGTGCCACCAGTACATACCGGGGACCAAATCAGCCCCAGCATTTT. It yields the protein CATSTYRGPNQPQHF.

The rearrangement uses TRBV6-1 and TRBJ2-1, with D possibly matching TRBD2 (5 bases). V lost 8 bases and J 7 bases, leaving 21 bases between the germline ends. Germline assignment: CDR1 MNHNS and CDR2 SASEGT. The CDR3 totals 15 residues. The chain's CDR3 is CASRREGGRGNEQFF. CDR3 sequence (DNA): TGTGCCAGCCGCCGCGAGGGCGGCCGGGGAAATGAGCAGTTCTTC.

This clonotype was counted only a few times. The V call is TRBV19, the J call TRBJ2-4; 9 bases align to TRBD1. Per the germline V gene, CDR1 is LNHDA and CDR2 is SQIVND (reference sequence). This CDR3 region has 13 residues. The ends lost 6 bases at V and 8 bases at J; junction bases unmatched: 5. The CDR3 reads CASRGQGADIQYF. CDR3 DNA sequence: TGTGCCAGTAGGGGACAGGGAGCGGACATTCAGTACTTC.

The chain employs TRBV2 and TRBJ1-1; 9 bases line up with TRBD1. V gave up 6 bases and J gave up 5 bases; unmatched junction bases: 10. The CDR3 contains 15 residues. Germline V gives CDR1 SNHLY, CDR2 FYNNEI. CDR3 amino acids: CASRSGQGGETEAFF. The CDR3 DNA reads TGTGCCAGCAGATCGGGACAGGGAGGGGAGACTGAAGCTTTCTTT.

Only a few counts were recorded for this clonotype. This sequence joins TRBV7-2 and TRBJ2-5, with 8 bases that match TRBD1. V lost 5 bases and J lost 4; bases outside the gene matches: 6. Germline CDR1 SGHTA, CDR2 FQGNSA. The CDR3 sequence is 14 residues long. The DNA of the CDR3 is TGTGCCAGCAGCATCTCCAGGGGGCGAGAGACCCAGTACTTC. Translation gives CASSISRGRETQYF.

This clonotype was counted only a few times. The rearrangement links TRBV7-2 to TRBJ1-2; TRBD1 is a possible D gene (5 bases). The CDR3 runs 14 residues. The ends were cut back, 5 bases at V and 5 bases at J, with 15 bases in the middle. Germline-derived CDR1 and CDR2 are SGHTA and FQGNSA. The CDR3 coding sequence is TGTGCCAGCAGCGGACCGGGGGTTTATTATGGCTACACCTTC. It yields the protein CASSGPGVYYGYTF.

V usage is TRBV5-1 and J usage is TRBJ1-6; perhaps TRBD1 as D (5 bases). CDR1 is SGHRS and CDR2 is YFSETQ in the germline V gene. This CDR3 region has 14 residues. V dropped 0 bases and J dropped 10 bases, with 11 bases sitting between them. This chain's CDR3 is CASSLASRDSPLHF. DNA for the CDR3: TGCGCCAGCAGCTTGGCCAGCAGGGACTCACCCCTCCACTTT.

V usage is TRBV9 and J usage is TRBJ1-1; no firm D call. Trimming left V 4 bases short and J 5 bases short, with 15 bases between. CDR1 is SGDLS, CDR2 YYNGEE, per germline. The CDR3 consists of 14 residues. The DNA for the CDR3 is TGTGCCAGCAGCCCCCGCCGGGCGGGGACTGAAGCTTTCTTT. Protein sequence: CASSPRRAGTEAFF.

A few counts support this clonotype. The J gene is TRBJ1-5, the V gene TRBV6-2 or TRBV6-3; no reliable D call. V lost 5 bases and J lost 2, with 13 bases in between. This CDR3 comprises 15 residues. CDR1 and CDR2 (germline): MNHEY, SVGEGT. Here the CDR3 reads CASSRGRAGNQPQHF. The CDR3 DNA sequence: TGTGCCAGCAGTCGTGGAAGGGCGGGCAATCAGCCCCAGCATTTT.